A single sample gave rise to the 5 T cell receptor beta chains below, sequenced in a study of cytomegalovirus exposure and HLA in healthy donors. The PCR had 60 Vbeta and 13 Jbeta primers. Data came from immunoSEQ multiplex PCR; TCRdb stores just in-frame clones and leaves some out. The data show fewer than 200,000 clones, with more than 9.5% seen just once and 7.8% held by the top ten. The material sequenced was PBMCs. All receptors come from a man aged 50 or older in good health and CMV-seropositive.

The chain links TRBV5-4 to TRBJ2-5, with 10 nucleotides matching TRBD2. The CDR3 is 17 residues long. Trimming took 3 bases from V and 1 from J; bases not matched to a gene: 9. Germline CDR1 is SGHNT and CDR2 is YYREEE (reference sequence). This chain's CDR3 is CASSYDPTSGVQETQYF. CDR3 coding DNA: TGTGCCAGCAGCTACGATCCCACTAGCGGGGTCCAAGAGACCCAGTACTTC. The full variable domain, with the rest looked up from reference TRBV5-4 and TRBJ2-5, is ETGVTQSPTHLIKTRGQQVTLRCSSQSGHNTVSWYQQALGQGPQFIFQYYREEENGRGNFPPRFSGLQFPNYSSELNVNALELDDSALYLCASSYDPTSGVQETQYFGPGTRLLVL.

The V gene is TRBV19, the J gene TRBJ1-1, with a weak D call TRBD1 (6 bases). Germline CDR1 reads LNHDA; CDR2 reads SQIVND (reference sequence). CDR3 length equals 11 residues. V gave up 10 bases and J gave up 6 bases, with 12 bases separating them. This CDR3 reads CATTEGAEAFF. The CDR3, as DNA: TGTGCCACCACCGAGGGGGCTGAAGCTTTCTTT.

V usage is TRBV30 and J usage is TRBJ2-7, with D tentatively TRBD2 (6 bases). This CDR3 is built from 12 residues. The germline gives CDR1 GTSNPN, CDR2 SVGIG (reference sequence). V was cut by 4 bases and J by 2 bases, with 9 bases left in between. The CDR3: CAWTAGPYEQYF. CDR3 in DNA: TGTGCCTGGACGGCGGGACCCTACGAGCAGTACTTC.

In this sample, this clone turned up a few times. The chain links TRBV7-9 to TRBJ1-2, with D maybe TRBD1 (5 bases). Germline CDR1 reads SEHNR; CDR2 reads FQNEAQ (reference sequence). The CDR3 covers 13 residues. V gave up 6 bases and J gave up 1 base, with 9 bases separating them. The CDR3 DNA follows: TGTGCCAGCAGTACAGGAATTAACTATGGCTACACCTTC. It specifies CASSTGINYGYTF.

The chain joins TRBV30 to TRBJ1-2; unclear D gene. CDR1 and CDR2 (germline): GTSNPN, SVGIG (reference sequence). V dropped 3 bases and J dropped 4 bases, with 9 bases sitting between them. This CDR3 is built from 12 residues. The CDR3 sequence is CAWSDIGYGYTF. CDR3 DNA: TGTGCCTGGAGCGACATAGGCTATGGCTACACCTTC.